Below, one T cell receptor beta chain is given with its context. Germline V gives CDR1 SGHNT, CDR2 YENEEA. The CDR3 length is 16 residues. V dropped 2 bases and J dropped 7; count of bases not matched to a gene: 5. Only in-frame clones appear in the TCRdb table, and some are missing; sequencing was by immunoSEQ multiplex PCR. This table holds approximately 210,000 clones, about nine tenths found once. The data are from a study of blood T cell repertoires in COVID-19. Across the study: PBMCs, B-cell-depleted T cells, or T cells provided the cDNA or gDNA that made up the material.

This receptor was taken from a man younger than 45 in a cohort exposed to, infected with or recovered from COVID-19 (not recorded which). The chain is built from TRBV11-3 and TRBJ2-2; 12 nucleotides align to TRBD1. Specimen: PBMCs or T cells enriched from blood (not recorded which). The CDR3 bases are TGTGCCAGCAGCTTAACCGGGACAGGGGGCTTCGGGGAGCTGTTTTTT. Its protein is CASSLTGTGGFGELFF. The variable domain in full, with the rest retrieved from reference TRBV11-3 and TRBJ2-2, is EAGVVQSPRYKIIEKKQPVAFWCNPISGHNTLYWYLQNLGQGPELLIRYENEEAVDDSQLPKDRFSAERLKGVDSTLKIQPAELGDSAVYLCASSLTGTGGFGELFFGEGSRLTVL.